The T cell receptor (beta chain) under discussion was sequenced for a study of T cell changes during pregnancy in multiple sclerosis. The table came from immunoSEQ multiplex PCR; TCRdb's copy has only in-frame clones and leaves some out. The sample consists of approximately 97,000 clones, about nine tenths of them appearing once. Germline values: CDR1 SNHLY, CDR2 FYNNEI. The CDR3 sequence is 15 residues long. V dropped 4 bases and J dropped 5; count of bases not matched to a gene: 4. This material consisted of peripheral blood, taken in the second trimester of pregnancy. The chain combines TRBV2 with TRBJ2-3; TRBD2 aligns across 12 bases. The TCR sequence derives from a female donor in good health, enrolled as a control in a pregnancy study. The CDR3 sequence: CASSGLAGAQDTQYF. The CDR3 nucleotides read TGTGCCAGCAGTGGACTAGCGGGGGCTCAAGATACGCAGTATTTT.